This is a list of T cell receptor beta chains from one sample in a study of a mutant IDH1 vaccine in newly diagnosed glioma. Generated by immunoSEQ multiplex PCR, the TCRdb table keeps only in-frame clones and is missing some. Of about 59,000 clones in the sample, 80% to 95% are singletons; the top ten hold approximately 2.4%. Sequenced material: PBMCs, taken from a glioma patient treated with radiotherapy, temozolomide or both. Every receptor here comes from a man aged 50-60 years with glioma. The CDR3 runs from the conserved cysteine through the conserved F or W. D genes are given only for firm matches. Clone size is given for some rows only: seen once, a few or many times, or a class if the clone is expanded.

CDR3,DNA,size,D,J,V
CVAQGAPRTEAFF,TGTGTCGCGCAGGGCGCCCCGAGGACTGAAGCTTTCTTT,NA,NA,TRBJ1-1,TRBV6-1
CASSERFRSYSNQPQHF,TGTGCCAGCAGTGAAAGGTTCCGGAGTTATAGCAATCAGCCCCAGCATTTT,NA,NA,TRBJ1-5,TRBV6-1
CAWSVVADTQYF,TGTGCCTGGAGTGTAGTGGCGGATACGCAGTATTTT,NA,NA,TRBJ2-3,TRBV30
CASSFATLAGDTGELFF,TGTGCCAGCAGTTTTGCAACACTAGCGGGGGACACCGGGGAGCTGTTTTTT,once,TRBD2,TRBJ2-2,TRBV28
CASSTPCQTRGSYEQYF,TGTGCCAGCAGCACACCCTGTCAAACCCGGGGGTCCTACGAGCAGTACTTC,NA,NA,TRBJ2-7,TRBV21-1
CASSLGTGGSAFF,TGTGCCAGCAGTCTCGGGACAGGGGGCTCGGCTTTCTTT,NA,TRBD1,TRBJ1-1,TRBV27
CASSPRREGFGANVLTF,TGTGCCAGCTCCCCTCGGCGGGAGGGCTTTGGGGCCAACGTCCTGACTTTC,NA,TRBD2,TRBJ2-6,TRBV7-9
CASSLTPPGVYRSEQYF,TGTGCCAGCAGCTTAACTCCTCCCGGGGTTTATCGCTCCGAGCAGTACTTC,NA,NA,TRBJ2-7,TRBV7-3
CASSVESYEQYF,TGTGCCAGCAGTGTTGAATCCTACGAGCAGTACTTC,NA,NA,TRBJ2-7,TRBV2
CASSVAGGGGLGYTF,TGTGCCAGCAGCGTAGCTGGGGGAGGAGGGCTTGGCTACACCTTC,NA,NA,TRBJ1-2,TRBV9
CASSLAGGPGEQFF,TGTGCCAGCAGCTTGGCCGGAGGGCCTGGGGAGCAGTTCTTC,NA,NA,TRBJ2-1,TRBV5-6
CASSRGDSNEQFF,TGTGCCAGCAGCCGAGGGGATAGCAATGAGCAGTTCTTC,NA,NA,TRBJ2-1,TRBV27
CASSLRLAGDNTGELFF,TGTGCCAGCAGCTTGAGACTAGCGGGAGACAACACCGGGGAGCTGTTTTTT,NA,TRBD2,TRBJ2-2,TRBV9
CASSPGQGVSTEAFF,TGTGCCAGCTCACCCGGACAGGGGGTTTCCACTGAAGCTTTCTTT,NA,TRBD1,TRBJ1-1,TRBV18
CASSFLDSYEQYF,TGTGCCAGCAGTTTCTTGGACAGCTACGAGCAGTACTTC,NA,NA,TRBJ2-7,TRBV6-6
CAWSVGSGNTIYF,TGTGCCTGGAGTGTGGGGTCTGGAAACACCATATATTTT,NA,NA,TRBJ1-3,TRBV30
CAFKPGQGSNEQFF,TGCGCCTTCAAGCCGGGACAGGGGAGCAATGAGCAGTTCTTC,NA,TRBD1,TRBJ2-1,TRBV10-2